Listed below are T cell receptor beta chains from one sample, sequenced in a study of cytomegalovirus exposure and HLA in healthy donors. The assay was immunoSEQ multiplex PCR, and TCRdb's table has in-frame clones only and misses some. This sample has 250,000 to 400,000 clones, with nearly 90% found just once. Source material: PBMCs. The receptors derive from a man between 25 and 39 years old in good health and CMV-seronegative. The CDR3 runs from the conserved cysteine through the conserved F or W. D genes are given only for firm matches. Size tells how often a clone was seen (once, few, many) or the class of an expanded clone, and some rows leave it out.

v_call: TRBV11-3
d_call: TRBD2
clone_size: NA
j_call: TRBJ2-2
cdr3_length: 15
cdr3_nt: TGTGCCAGCAGCCCCAGATCGGGGGGCACCGGGGAGCTGTTTTTT
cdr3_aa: CASSPRSGGTGELFF

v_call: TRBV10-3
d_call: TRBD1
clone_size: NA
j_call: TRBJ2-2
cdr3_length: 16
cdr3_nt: TGTGCCTCCCAAGGACGACAGGGTGCGAACACCGGGGAGCTGTTTTTT
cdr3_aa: CASQGRQGANTGELFF

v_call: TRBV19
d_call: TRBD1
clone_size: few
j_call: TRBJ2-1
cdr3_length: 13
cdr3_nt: TGTGCCAGTAGCGGACAGGGGCCAGGTGAGCAGTTCTTC
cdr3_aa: CASSGQGPGEQFF

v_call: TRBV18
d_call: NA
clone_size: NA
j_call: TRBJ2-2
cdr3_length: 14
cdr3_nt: TGTGCCAGCTCATCACTCGAGGGGGCCGGGGAGCTGTTTTTT
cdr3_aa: CASSSLEGAGELFF

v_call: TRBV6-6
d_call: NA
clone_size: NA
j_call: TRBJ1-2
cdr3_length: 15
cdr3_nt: TGTGCCAGCAGTTACTCGAGTGGAGGGAACTATGGCTACACCTTC
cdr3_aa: CASSYSSGGNYGYTF

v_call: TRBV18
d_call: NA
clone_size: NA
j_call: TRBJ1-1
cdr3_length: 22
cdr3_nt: TGTGCCAGCTCACCCATCCCCTGGGGTGTGGGGGCCCTGGAAACTGTGGGGACTGAAGCTTTCTTT
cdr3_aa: CASSPIPWGVGALETVGTEAFF

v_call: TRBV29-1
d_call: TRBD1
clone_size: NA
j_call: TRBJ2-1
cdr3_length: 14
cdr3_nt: TGCAGCGTACACTGGACAGGGGTGAGTGATGAGCAGTTCTTC
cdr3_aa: CSVHWTGVSDEQFF

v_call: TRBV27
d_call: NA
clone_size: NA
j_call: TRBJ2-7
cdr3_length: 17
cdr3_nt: TGTGCCAGCAGTTTAGCCCACTCTGACAGCTTCTCATACGAGCAGTACTTC
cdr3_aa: CASSLAHSDSFSYEQYF

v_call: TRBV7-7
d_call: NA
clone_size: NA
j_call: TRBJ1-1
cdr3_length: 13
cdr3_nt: TGTGCCAGCAGCCCCTCGGGTGTCACTGAAGCTTTCTTT
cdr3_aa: CASSPSGVTEAFF

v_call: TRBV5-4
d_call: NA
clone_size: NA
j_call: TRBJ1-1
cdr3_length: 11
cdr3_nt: TGTGCCAGCACCTCCGGGACAGAAGCTTTCTTT
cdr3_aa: CASTSGTEAFF

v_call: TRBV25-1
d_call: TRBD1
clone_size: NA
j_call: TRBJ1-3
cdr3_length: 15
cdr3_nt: TGTGCCAGCAGTGACCCTGGGACAGGCGGGAACACCATATATTTT
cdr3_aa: CASSDPGTGGNTIYF

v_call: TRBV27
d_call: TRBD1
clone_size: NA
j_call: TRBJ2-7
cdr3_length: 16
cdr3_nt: TGTGCCAGCAGTTTACCCTCCCGGACAGGCTCCTACGAGCAGTACTTC
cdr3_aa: CASSLPSRTGSYEQYF

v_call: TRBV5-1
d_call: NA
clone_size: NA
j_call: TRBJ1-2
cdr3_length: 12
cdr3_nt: TGCGCCAGCACCACAGGGATTGAGGGCTACACCTTC
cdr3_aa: CASTTGIEGYTF

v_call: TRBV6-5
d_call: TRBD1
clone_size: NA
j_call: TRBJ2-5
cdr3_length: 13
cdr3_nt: TGTGCCAGCAGGAGAACAGGGGAAGAGACCCAGTACTTC
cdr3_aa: CASRRTGEETQYF

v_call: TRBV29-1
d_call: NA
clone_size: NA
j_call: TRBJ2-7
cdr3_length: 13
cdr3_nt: TGCAGCGTGCGGGACAGCCCTACCTACGAGCAGTACTTC
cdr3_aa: CSVRDSPTYEQYF

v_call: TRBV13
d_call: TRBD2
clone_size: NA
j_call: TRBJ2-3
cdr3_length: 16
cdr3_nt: TGTGCCAGCAGCTTCTCTCCGACTAGCGGCACAGATACGCAGTATTTT
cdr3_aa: CASSFSPTSGTDTQYF

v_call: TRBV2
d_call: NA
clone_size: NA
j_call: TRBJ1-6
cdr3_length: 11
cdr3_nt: TGTGCCAGCAGGTCCCTTTCACCCCTCCACTTT
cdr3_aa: CASRSLSPLHF

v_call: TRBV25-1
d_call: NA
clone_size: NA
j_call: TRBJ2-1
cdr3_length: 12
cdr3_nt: TGTGCCAGCAGTCCGGGGGGCGGTGAGCAGTTCTTC
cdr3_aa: CASSPGGGEQFF

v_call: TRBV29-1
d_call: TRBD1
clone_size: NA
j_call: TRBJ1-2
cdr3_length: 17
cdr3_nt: TGCAGCGTTGAAACAGGGGCCTCAGCCCCCTCTAACTATGGCTACACCTTC
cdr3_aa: CSVETGASAPSNYGYTF

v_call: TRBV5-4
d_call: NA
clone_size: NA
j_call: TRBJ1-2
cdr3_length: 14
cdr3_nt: TGTGCCAGCAGCTTGGCGCACGGGAGCTATGGCTACACCTTC
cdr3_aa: CASSLAHGSYGYTF

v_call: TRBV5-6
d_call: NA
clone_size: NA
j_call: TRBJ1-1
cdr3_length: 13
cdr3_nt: TGTGCCAGCAGCGTGACAGTGAACACTGAAGCTTTCTTT
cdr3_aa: CASSVTVNTEAFF

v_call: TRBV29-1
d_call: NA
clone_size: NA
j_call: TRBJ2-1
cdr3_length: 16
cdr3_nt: TGCAGCGTTGAAGTAACCAGGGGTAAGTCCTACAATGAGCAGTTCTTC
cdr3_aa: CSVEVTRGKSYNEQFF

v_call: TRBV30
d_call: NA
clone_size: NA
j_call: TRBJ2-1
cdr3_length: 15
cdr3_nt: TGTGCCTGGAGTGTACTCCCGGGGGAATACAATGAGCAGTTCTTC
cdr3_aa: CAWSVLPGEYNEQFF

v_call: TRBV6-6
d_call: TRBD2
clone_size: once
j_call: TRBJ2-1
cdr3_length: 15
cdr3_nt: TGTGCCAGCATCCGCGGGGGGGCCGCCTACAATGAGCAGTTCTTC
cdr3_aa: CASIRGGAAYNEQFF

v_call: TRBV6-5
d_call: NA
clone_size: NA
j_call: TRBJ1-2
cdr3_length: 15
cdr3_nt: TGTGCCAGCAGTTCCCACAGTATACGCGACTATGGCTACACCTTC
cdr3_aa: CASSSHSIRDYGYTF

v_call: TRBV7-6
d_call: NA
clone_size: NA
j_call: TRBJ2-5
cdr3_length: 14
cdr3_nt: TGTGCCAGCAGCTTAGATCAGGGTCGGGAGACCCAGTACTTC
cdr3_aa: CASSLDQGRETQYF

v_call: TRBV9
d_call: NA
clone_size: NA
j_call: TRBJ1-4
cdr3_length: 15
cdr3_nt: TGTGCCAGCAGCGTAGGGCTGGGGGCCCAGGAAAAACTGTTTTTT
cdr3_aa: CASSVGLGAQEKLFF

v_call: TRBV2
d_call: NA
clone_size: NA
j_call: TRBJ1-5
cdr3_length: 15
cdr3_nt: TGTGCCAGCAGTGAAGCGCCACAGACCAATCAGCCCCAGCATTTT
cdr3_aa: CASSEAPQTNQPQHF

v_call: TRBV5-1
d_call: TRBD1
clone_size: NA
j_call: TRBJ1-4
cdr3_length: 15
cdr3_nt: TGCGCCAGCAGCTCAGGGACAGGGATGAATGAAAAACTGTTTTTT
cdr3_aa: CASSSGTGMNEKLFF

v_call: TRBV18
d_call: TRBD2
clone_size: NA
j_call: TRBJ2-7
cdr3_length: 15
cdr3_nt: TGTGCCAGCTCACCACGGGGGACTACGCGCTACGAGCAGTACTTC
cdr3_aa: CASSPRGTTRYEQYF

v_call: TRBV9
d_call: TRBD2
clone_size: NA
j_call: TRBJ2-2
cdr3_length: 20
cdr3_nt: TGTGCCAGCAGCGCAAGGGACCTGGCGAGCGGGGGGGCCCATTCCGGGGAGCTGTTTTTT
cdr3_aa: CASSARDLASGGAHSGELFF

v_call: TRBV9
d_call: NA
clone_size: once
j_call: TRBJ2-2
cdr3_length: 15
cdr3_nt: TGTGCCAGCAGCGTAGAGGGGACGAACACCGGGGAGCTGTTTTTT
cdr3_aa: CASSVEGTNTGELFF

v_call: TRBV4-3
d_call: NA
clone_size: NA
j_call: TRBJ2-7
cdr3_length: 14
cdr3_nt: TGCGCCAGCAGCCAAGGTCAAACAGGGTACGAGCAGTACTTC
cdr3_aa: CASSQGQTGYEQYF

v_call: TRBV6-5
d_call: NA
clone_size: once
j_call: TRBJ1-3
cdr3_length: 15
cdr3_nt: TGTGCCAGCAGTTACTCCTCCGGGTCTGGAAACACCATATATTTT
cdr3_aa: CASSYSSGSGNTIYF

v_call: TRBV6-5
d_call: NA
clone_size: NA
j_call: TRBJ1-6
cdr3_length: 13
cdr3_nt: TGTGCCAGCAGCACGTCGGGAGGTTCACCCCTCCACTTT
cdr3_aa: CASSTSGGSPLHF

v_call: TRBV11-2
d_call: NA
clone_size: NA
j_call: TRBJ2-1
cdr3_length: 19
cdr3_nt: TGTGCCAGCAGCCCCAACCTGGCCCTCGGGGGGCTATCGTACAATGAGCAGTTCTTC
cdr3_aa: CASSPNLALGGLSYNEQFF

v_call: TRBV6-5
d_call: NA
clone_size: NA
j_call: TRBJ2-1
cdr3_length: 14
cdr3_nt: TGTGCCAGCAGTTATCTAGGGGGTCCTAATGAGCAGTTCTTC
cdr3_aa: CASSYLGGPNEQFF

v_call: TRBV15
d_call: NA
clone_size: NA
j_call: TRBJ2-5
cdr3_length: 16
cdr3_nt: TGTGCCACCAGCAGGAGCCGGGACACCGACGGAGAGACCCAGTACTTC
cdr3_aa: CATSRSRDTDGETQYF

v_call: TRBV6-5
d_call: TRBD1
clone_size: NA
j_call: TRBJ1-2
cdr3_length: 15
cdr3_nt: TGTGCCAGCAGCCGGACAGGGGCGGGGGGTTCCGGCTACACCTTC
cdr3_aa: CASSRTGAGGSGYTF

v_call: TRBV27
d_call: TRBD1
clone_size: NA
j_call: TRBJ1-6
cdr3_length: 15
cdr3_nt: TGTGCCAGCAGTTGGACAGGGATTTATAATTCACCCCTCCACTTT
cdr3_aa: CASSWTGIYNSPLHF

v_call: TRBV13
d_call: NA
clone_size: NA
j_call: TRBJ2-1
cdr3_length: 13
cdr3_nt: TGTGCCAGCAGACCACGACAGGTTGCTGAGCAGTTCTTC
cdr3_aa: CASRPRQVAEQFF

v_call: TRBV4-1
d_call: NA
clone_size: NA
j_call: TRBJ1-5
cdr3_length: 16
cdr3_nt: TGCGCCAGCAGCCAAGAGACAGGCCCTAGCAATCAGCCCCAGCATTTT
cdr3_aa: CASSQETGPSNQPQHF

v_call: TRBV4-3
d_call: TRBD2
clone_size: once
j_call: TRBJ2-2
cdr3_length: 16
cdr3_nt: TGCGCCAGCAGCCCCTCTGTAGCGGGGGTCACCGGGGAGCTGTTTTTT
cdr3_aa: CASSPSVAGVTGELFF

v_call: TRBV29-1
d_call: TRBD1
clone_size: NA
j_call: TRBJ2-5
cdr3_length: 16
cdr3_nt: TGCAGCGTTGAATGGGACAACAGGGGACCCCAAGAGACCCAGTACTTC
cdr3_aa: CSVEWDNRGPQETQYF

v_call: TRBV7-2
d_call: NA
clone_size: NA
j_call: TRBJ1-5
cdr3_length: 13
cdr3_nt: TGTGCCAGCAACCGGGGGGTAAATCAGCCCCAGCATTTT
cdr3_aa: CASNRGVNQPQHF

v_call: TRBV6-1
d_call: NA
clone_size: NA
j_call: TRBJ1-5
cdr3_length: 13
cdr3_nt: TGTGCCAGCAGTCAGGGGTTGGATCAGCCCCAGCATTTT
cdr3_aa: CASSQGLDQPQHF

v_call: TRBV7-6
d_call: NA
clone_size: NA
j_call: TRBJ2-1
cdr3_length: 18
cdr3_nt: TGTGCCAGCAGCTTAACCCCCTATGAACCGGGGAAAGGCAATGAGCAGTTCTTC
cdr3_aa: CASSLTPYEPGKGNEQFF

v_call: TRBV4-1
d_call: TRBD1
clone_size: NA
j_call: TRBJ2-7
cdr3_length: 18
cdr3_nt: TGCGCCAGCAGCCATCCCTTCAGGGGGCTAGCGAGCCTCTACGAGCAGTACTTC
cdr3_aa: CASSHPFRGLASLYEQYF

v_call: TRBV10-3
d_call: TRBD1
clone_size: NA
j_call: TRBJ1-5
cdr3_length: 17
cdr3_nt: TGTGCCATCAGGGCTGGGACAGGGGGAATGGGGAGTCAGCCCCAGCATTTT
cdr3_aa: CAIRAGTGGMGSQPQHF

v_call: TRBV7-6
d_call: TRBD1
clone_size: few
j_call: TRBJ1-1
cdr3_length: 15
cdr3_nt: TGTGCCAGCAGCTTAGGAGGGGGCCGGGGCACTGAAGCTTTCTTT
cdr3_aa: CASSLGGGRGTEAFF

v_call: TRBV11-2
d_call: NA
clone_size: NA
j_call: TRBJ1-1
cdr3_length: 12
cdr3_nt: TGTGCCAGCAGCTTAGAAGCCACTGAAGCTTTCTTT
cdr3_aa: CASSLEATEAFF

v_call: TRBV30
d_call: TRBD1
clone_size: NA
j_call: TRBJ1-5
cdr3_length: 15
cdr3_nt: TGTGCCTGGACCCTGGGACAGGGGATGGGGCAGCCCCAGCATTTT
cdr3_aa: CAWTLGQGMGQPQHF

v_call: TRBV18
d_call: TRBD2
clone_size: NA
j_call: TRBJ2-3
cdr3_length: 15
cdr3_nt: TGTGCCAGCTCCCGACTAGCGGGGGACCCCGTTACGCAGTATTTT
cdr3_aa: CASSRLAGDPVTQYF

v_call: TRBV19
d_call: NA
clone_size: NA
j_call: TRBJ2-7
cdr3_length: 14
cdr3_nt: TGTGCCAGTAGCACCCCGGGACACATCTACGAGCAGTACTTC
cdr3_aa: CASSTPGHIYEQYF

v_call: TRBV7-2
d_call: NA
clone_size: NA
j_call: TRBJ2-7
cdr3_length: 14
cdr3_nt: TGTGCCAGCAGCCTATTCGACAGGCGGGTCGAGCAGTACTTC
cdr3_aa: CASSLFDRRVEQYF

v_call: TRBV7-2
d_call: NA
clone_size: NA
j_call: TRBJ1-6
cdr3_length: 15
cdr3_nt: TGTGCCAGCAGCGTCGTGGGTCAGGAAGATTCACCCCTCCACTTT
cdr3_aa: CASSVVGQEDSPLHF

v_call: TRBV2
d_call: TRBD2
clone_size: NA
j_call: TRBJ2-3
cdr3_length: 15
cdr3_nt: TGTGCCAGCAGGGGACCCGGGGGGGGGCTGGATACGCAGTATTTT
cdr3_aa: CASRGPGGGLDTQYF

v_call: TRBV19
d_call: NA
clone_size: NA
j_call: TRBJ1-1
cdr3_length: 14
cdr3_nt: TGTGCCAGCACACAAGTCAGGGATAACACTGAAGCTTTCTTT
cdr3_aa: CASTQVRDNTEAFF

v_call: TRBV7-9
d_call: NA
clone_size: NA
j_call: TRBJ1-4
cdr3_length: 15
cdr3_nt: TGTGCCAGCAGCAGACAGACAGGAAATAATGAAAAACTGTTTTTT
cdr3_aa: CASSRQTGNNEKLFF